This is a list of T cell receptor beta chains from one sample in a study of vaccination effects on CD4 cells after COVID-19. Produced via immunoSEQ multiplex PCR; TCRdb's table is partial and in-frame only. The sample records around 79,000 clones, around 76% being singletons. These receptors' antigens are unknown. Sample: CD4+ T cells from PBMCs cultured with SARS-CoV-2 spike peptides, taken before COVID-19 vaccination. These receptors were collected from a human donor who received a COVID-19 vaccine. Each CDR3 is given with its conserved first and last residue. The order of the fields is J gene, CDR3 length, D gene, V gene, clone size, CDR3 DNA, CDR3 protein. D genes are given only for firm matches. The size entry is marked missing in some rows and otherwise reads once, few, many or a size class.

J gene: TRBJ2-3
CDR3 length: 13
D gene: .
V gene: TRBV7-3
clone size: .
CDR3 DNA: TGTGCCAGCAGCTCCCGATCGGCAGATACGCAGTATTTT
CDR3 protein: CASSSRSADTQYF

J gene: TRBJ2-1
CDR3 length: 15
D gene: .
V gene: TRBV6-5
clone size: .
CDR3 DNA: TGTGCCAGCAGTCGAACAGGGTTGGGGCACAATGAGCAGTTCTTC
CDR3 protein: CASSRTGLGHNEQFF

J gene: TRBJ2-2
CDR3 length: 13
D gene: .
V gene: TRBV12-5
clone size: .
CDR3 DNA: TGTGCTAGTGCCCTCGGTCACACCGGGGAGCTGTTTTTT
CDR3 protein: CASALGHTGELFF

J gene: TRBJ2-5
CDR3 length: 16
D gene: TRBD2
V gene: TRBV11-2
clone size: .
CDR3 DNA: TGTGCCAGCAGCTTAGGGACTAGCGGGGGGCCGGAGACCCAGTACTTC
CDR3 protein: CASSLGTSGGPETQYF

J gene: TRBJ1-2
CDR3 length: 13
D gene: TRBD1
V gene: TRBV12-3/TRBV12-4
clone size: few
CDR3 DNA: TGTGCCAGCAGTCGACAGGGAGACTATGGCTACACCTTC
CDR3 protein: CASSRQGDYGYTF

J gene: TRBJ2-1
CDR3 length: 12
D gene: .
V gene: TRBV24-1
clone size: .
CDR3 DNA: TGTGCCACCAGTGATTTAGCCCTAGGTTGGTTCTTC
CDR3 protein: CATSDLALGWFF

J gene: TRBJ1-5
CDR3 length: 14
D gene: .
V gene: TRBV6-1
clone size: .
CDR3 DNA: TGTGCCAGCAGTGAAGATTGGCGGGATCAGCCCCAGCATTTT
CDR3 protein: CASSEDWRDQPQHF

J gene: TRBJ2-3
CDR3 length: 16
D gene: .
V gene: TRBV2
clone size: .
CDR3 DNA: TGTGCCAGCAGTGAACTCGAGGGCCTAGAGGGAGATACGCAGTATTTT
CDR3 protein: CASSELEGLEGDTQYF

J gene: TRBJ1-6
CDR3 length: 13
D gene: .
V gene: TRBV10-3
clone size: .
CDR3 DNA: TGTGCCATCAGTGCTCAGGACAATTCACCCCTCCACTTT
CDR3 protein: CAISAQDNSPLHF

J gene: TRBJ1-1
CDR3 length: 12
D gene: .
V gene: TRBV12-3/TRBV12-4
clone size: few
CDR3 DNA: TGTGCCAGCAGTCCAGGGTACACTGAAGCTTTCTTT
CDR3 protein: CASSPGYTEAFF

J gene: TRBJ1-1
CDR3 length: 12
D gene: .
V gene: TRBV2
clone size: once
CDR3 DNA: TGTGCCAGCAGACCGGGAGCGACTGAAGCTTTCTTT
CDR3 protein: CASRPGATEAFF

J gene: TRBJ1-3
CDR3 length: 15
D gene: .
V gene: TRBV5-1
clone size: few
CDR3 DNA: TGCGCCAGCAGCCCGACAGGAGGCTCTGGAAACACCATATATTTT
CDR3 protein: CASSPTGGSGNTIYF

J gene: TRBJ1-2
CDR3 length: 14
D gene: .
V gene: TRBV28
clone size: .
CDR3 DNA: TGTGCCAGCAGTTTTGGAGGGGCCGGCTATGGCTACACCTTC
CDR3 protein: CASSFGGAGYGYTF

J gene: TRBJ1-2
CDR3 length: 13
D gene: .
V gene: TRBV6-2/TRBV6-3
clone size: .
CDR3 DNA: TGTGCCAGCAGTTATACAGACTTGCATGGCTACACCTTC
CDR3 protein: CASSYTDLHGYTF

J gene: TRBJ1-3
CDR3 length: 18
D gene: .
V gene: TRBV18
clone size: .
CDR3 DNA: TGTGCCAGCCCGATCAGGGCCATCTGGTTCTTAGGTGGAAACACCATATATTTT
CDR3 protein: CASPIRAIWFLGGNTIYF

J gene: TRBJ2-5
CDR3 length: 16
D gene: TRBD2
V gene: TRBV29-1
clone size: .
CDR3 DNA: TGCAGCGTCGCGCGGGTAGCGGGAAAATCAGGGGAGACCCAGTACTTC
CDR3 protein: CSVARVAGKSGETQYF

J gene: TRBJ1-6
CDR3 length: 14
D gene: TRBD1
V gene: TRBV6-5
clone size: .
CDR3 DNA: TGTGCCACAACTAGGACAGGTTATAATTCACCCCTCCACTTT
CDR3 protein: CATTRTGYNSPLHF

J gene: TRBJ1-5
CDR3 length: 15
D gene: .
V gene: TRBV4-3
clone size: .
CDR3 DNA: TGCGCCAGCAGCCAAGAGGTTTCCGGGACTCAGCCCCAGCATTTT
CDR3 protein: CASSQEVSGTQPQHF

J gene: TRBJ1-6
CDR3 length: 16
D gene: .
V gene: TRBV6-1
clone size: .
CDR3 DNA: TGTGCCAGCAGTGCCAGAGAGGACCAGCACCTTTCACCCCTCCACTTT
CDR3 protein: CASSAREDQHLSPLHF

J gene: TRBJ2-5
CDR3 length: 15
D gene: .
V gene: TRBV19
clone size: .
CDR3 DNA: TGTGCCAGTAGCCCGGAGGGGTTAGGCCAAGAGACCCAGTACTTC
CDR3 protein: CASSPEGLGQETQYF

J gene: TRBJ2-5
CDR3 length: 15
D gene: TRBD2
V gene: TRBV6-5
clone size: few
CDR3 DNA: TGTGCCAGCCAGAGAACGGGGGGGGCTGAAGAGACCCAGTACTTC
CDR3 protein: CASQRTGGAEETQYF

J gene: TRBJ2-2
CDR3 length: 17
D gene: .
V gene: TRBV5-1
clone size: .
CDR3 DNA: TGCGCCAGCAGCTTTACCGGGTATGCCCGCTACACCGGGGAGCTGTTTTTT
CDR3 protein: CASSFTGYARYTGELFF

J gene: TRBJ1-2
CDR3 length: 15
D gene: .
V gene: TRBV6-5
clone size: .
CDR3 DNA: TGTGCCAGCAGTTACTTGGCAGACGTAAACTATGGCTACACCTTC
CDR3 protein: CASSYLADVNYGYTF

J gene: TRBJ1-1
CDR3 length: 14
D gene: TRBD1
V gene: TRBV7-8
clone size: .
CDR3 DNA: TGTGCCAGCAGCTTAATGACAGGGGTCTCTGAAGCTTTCTTT
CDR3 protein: CASSLMTGVSEAFF

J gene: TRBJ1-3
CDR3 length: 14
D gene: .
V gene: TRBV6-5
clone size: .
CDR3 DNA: TGTGCCAGCAGTTACGCAGGGGTAGGAAACACCATATATTTT
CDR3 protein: CASSYAGVGNTIYF

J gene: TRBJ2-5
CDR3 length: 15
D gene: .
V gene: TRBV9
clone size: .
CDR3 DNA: TGTGCCAGCAGCTCCCTCGGGGGGCGACAAGAGACCCAGTACTTC
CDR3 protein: CASSSLGGRQETQYF

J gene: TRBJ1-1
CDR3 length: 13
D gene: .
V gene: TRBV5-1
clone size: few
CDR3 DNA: TGCGCCAGCAGCCCCGCTGAGAACACTGAAGCTTTCTTT
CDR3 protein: CASSPAENTEAFF

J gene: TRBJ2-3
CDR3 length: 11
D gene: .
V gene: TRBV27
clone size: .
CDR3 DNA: TGTGCCAGCAGTTCCCAGAGAGGACAGTATTTT
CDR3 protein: CASSSQRGQYF

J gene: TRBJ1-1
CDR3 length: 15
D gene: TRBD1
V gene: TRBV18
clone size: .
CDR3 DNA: TGTGCCAGCTCACCCCGCACAGGGGCGAACACTGAAGCTTTCTTT
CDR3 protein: CASSPRTGANTEAFF

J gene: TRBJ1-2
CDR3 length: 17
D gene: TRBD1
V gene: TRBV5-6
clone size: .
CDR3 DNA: TGTGCCAGCAGCTTGGTTGGAGGGGGCGGGCTGGCCTATGGCTACACCTTC
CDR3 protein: CASSLVGGGGLAYGYTF

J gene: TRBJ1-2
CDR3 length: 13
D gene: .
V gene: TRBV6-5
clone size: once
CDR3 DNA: TGTGCCAGCAGGCGGGATTCTATCTATGGCTACACCTTC
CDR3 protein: CASRRDSIYGYTF

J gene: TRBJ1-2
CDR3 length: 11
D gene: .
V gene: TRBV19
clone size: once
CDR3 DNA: TGTGCCAGTAGTCCAGGGTATGGCTACACCTTC
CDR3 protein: CASSPGYGYTF

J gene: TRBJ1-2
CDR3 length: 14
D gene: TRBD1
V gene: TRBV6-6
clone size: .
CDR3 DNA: TGTGCCAGCAGTTTTGACAGGGGCCCCTATGGCTACACCTTC
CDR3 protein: CASSFDRGPYGYTF

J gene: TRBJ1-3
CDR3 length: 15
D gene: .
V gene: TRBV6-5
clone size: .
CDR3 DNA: TGTGCCAGCAGTTACTCCGGGACGGCTGGAAACACCATATATTTT
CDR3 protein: CASSYSGTAGNTIYF

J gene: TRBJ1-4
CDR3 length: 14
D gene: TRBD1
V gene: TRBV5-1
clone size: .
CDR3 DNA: TGCGCCAGCAGGTCTCGGACAGGGAATGAAAAACTGTTTTTT
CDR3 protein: CASRSRTGNEKLFF

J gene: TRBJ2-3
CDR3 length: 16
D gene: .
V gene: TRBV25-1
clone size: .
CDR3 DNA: TGTGCCAGCAGTGACCCGGGACACATTACCACAGATACGCAGTATTTT
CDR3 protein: CASSDPGHITTDTQYF

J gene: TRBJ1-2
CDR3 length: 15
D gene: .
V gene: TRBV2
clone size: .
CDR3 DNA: TGTGCCAGCTACTTTGGGGGGGGCTTTAACTATGGCTACACCTTC
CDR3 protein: CASYFGGGFNYGYTF

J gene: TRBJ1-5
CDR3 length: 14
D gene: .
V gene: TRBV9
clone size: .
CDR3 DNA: TGTGCCAGCAGCCTGGGACACACAAATCAGCCCCAGCATTTT
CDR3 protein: CASSLGHTNQPQHF

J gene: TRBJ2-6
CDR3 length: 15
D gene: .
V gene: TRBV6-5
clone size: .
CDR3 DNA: TGTGCCAGCAGCCTGCAGGGCACTGGGGCCAACGTCCTGACTTTC
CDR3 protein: CASSLQGTGANVLTF

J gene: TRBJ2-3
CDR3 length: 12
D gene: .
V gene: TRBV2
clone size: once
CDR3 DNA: TGTGCCAGCTCTAGTAGCACAGATACGCAGTATTTT
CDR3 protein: CASSSSTDTQYF

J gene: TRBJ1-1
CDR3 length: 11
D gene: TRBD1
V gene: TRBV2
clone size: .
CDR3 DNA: TGTGCCACAGGGACAGGGTGGTCTGCTTTCTTT
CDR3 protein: CATGTGWSAFF

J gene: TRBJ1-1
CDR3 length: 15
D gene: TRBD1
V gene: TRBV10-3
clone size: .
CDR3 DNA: TGTGCCATCAGTGACCCGGGACAGAAGAACACTGAAGCTTTCTTT
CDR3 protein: CAISDPGQKNTEAFF

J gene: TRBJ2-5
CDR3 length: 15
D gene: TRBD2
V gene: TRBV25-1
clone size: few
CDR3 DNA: TGTGCCAGCAGTGGACTAGCGGGGAAGCAAGAGACCCAGTACTTC
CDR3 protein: CASSGLAGKQETQYF

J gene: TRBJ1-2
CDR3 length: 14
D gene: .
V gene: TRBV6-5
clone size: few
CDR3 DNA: TGTGCCAGCAGACAGGTCGAACCTCCCTATGGCTACACCTTC
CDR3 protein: CASRQVEPPYGYTF

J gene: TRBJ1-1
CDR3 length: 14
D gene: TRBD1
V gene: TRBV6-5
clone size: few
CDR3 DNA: TGTGCCAGCAGTTACTCGGGACAGTGGACTGAAGCTTTCTTT
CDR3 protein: CASSYSGQWTEAFF